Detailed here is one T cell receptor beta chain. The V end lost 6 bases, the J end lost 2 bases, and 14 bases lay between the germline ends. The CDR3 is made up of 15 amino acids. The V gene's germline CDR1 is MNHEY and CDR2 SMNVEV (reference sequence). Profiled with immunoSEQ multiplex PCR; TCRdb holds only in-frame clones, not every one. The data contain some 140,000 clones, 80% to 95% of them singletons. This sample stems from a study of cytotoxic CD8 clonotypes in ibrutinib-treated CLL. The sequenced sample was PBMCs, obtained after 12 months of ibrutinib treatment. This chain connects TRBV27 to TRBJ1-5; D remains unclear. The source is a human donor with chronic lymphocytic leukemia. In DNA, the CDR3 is TGTGCCAGCAGGGAAAGAACCGGGGGCAATCAGCCCCAGCATTTT. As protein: CASRERTGGNQPQHF.